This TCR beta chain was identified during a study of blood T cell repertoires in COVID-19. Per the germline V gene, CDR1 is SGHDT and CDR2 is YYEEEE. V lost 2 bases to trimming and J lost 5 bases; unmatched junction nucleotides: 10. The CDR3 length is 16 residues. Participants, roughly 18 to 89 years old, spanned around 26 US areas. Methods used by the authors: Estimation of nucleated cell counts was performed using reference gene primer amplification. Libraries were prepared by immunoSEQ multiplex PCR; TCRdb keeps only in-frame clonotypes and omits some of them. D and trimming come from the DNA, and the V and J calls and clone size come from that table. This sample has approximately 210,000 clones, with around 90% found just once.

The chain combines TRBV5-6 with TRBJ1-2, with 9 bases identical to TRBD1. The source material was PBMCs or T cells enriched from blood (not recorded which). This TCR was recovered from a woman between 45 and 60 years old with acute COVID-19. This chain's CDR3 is CASSLQGQGWGYGYTF. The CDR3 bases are TGTGCCAGCAGCTTACAGGGACAGGGTTGGGGATATGGCTACACCTTC.